This T cell receptor beta chain was observed in a study of blood T cells in healthy people across ages. Study-level findings and limits: Any changes in expanded clonotypes were possibly confounded, as donor CMV status remained unknown.

V gave up 3 bases and J gave up 1 base, with 15 bases separating them. CDR1 and CDR2 from the germline V gene are DFQATT and SNEGSKA (reference sequence). This CDR3 comprises 15 residues. Worth noting for this clonotype: Its specificity is not known.

Aged roughly 6 to 90, donors were systemically healthy Caucasians from Russia. A minimum of 7 million PBMCs was isolated per sample. A sample-barcoded 5' primer and a J-beta primer mix were used in a second PCR of roughly 7 to 12 cycles. Sequencing of every sample gave 2.5 million or more CDR3-containing paired-end reads. TCRdb recomputed calls from the 5' RACE reads with MiXCR, one row per CDR3 protein. The sample consists of 1.2 million to 1.5 million distinct CDR3 sequences, approximately 59% of them appearing once. The TCR originated in a man younger than 35 in good health. V and J are TRBV20-1 and TRBJ1-1, with D perhaps TRBD1 (5 bases). What was sequenced was blood. The DNA for the CDR3 is TGCAGTGCTAGGCCCAACGACAGAGCGAACACTGAAGCTTTCTTT. As protein: CSARPNDRANTEAFF.